The T cell receptor beta chain described here comes from a study of blood T cell repertoires in COVID-19 (dated by TCRdb to the early 2020s). The study in broad terms: Collaborator samples came from the United States, Italy and Spain and covered acute and convalescent phases of COVID-19. The samples were drawn from two sources: the first 160 participants of the ongoing ImmuneRACE study, and 1,000 to 1,500 subjects contributed by 6 global collaborators. Subjects who had been exposed to COVID-19, were actively infected with it, or had recovered from it provided the deeply sampled blood TCRbeta repertoires that made up the dataset. Where available, HLA class I and class II types were taken from metadata supplied by the sample provider and were not determined by assay-based typing. The repertoires were made available in a free public database intended to serve as a resource for research on the immune response to SARS-CoV-2. The material from the prospective study consisted of cDNA or gDNA derived from T cells, B-cell-depleted T cells, or PBMCs. A de-identified subject ID, COVID-19 status, age in years and sex were almost always included in the sample metadata.

What the work shows at the level of the full study, not this receptor alone: The quantity of clinical and demographic metadata differed by source and by participant and was supplied without curation.

Collaborating institutions collected whole blood in K2EDTA tubes following their own protocols. For TCRbeta analysis, collaborators shipped samples as frozen whole blood, isolated PBMCs, or DNA extracted from either of those sample types. Note on this clone: Its recognized antigen is unknown. Base qualities are not recorded, but no much larger clone differs from it by a single base.

CDR1 SGHNT and CDR2 YENEEA are derived from the germline V gene. The CDR3 spans 14 residues, from the cysteine through the phenylalanine. CDR3 DNA only is kept here, 42 bases in frame from base 1. A distance of 15 bases separates the germline ends of V and J, which lose 5 bases and 10 bases respectively. The immunoSEQ Assay, a bias-controlled multiplex PCR, was used to amplify TCRbeta CDR3 regions from genomic DNA. From the authors' description of their analysis: The number of nucleated cells in each sample was estimated from the amplification of reference gene primers within the assay. To quantify the absolute abundance of each unique TCRbeta CDR3 rearrangement, sequence reads were collapsed and filtered. For each sample, productive Simpson clonality was calculated as the square root of Simpson's diversity index over productive rearrangements. Not all clones reach the TCRdb copy of this immuneACCESS table, which keeps in-frame sequences only. Checked studies attribute under half of the gap to unresolved V genes and leave the rest unexplained. V and J calls and clone size come straight from that table; D and trimming were deduced from the DNA. The sample data list 70,000 or so clones, and roughly 80% of these were observed just once. Of the sample, around 19% falls within the top ten clones.

The chain links TRBV11-3 with TRBJ1-6, with the D gene uncertain. Sequences were obtained from peripheral blood. The TCR sequence derives from a human donor in a cohort sampled during active COVID-19. The nucleotide sequence is TGTGCCAGCAGCCTTCGCGGGAGAGGGTCACCCCTCCACTTT. It encodes CASSLRGRGSPLHF. The full variable domain, completed from the reference TRBV11-3 and TRBJ1-6 proteins outside the CDR3, reads EAGVVQSPRYKIIEKKQPVAFWCNPISGHNTLYWYLQNLGQGPELLIRYENEEAVDDSQLPKDRFSAERLKGVDSTLKIQPAELGDSAVYLCASSLRGRGSPLHFGNGTRLTVT.